The entry that follows covers one TCR beta chain sequence. This clonotype appeared many times. There is no known antigen for this receptor. Per-base quality was not reported, and no clone a single base away is much larger than it. The record originates from a study of blood T cells in healthy people across ages (dated by TCRdb to between 2014 and 2017). For the wider study: In model experiments, template switching captured about one uniquely barcoded TCR beta cDNA molecule for every two T cells. Using deep sequencing normalized with unique cDNA molecular identifiers, the study measured how TCR beta repertoire diversity changes with age. The donors were split into four age groups: young (average about 15 years), middle-aged (39), aged (approximately 60) and long-lived (under 90). To avoid experimental bias, donors of different ages were randomly spread across the sequencing lanes. Two additional independent replicas of 1 million unique cDNA reads from the same blood draw were analyzed for two donors (one aged 18 to 29 and one aged 80 or older).

Via the germline V gene, CDR1 is SGHRS and CDR2 YFSETQ. The V end gives up 0 bases and the J end 3 bases, leaving 5 bases in the junction not matched to a gene. The CDR3 covers 17 residues, taking in both the cysteine and the phenylalanine. CDR3 DNA only is kept here, 51 bases in frame from base 1. Results and caveats for the whole study, not just this receptor: The percentage of naive T cells measured by flow cytometry correlated strongly with observed TCR beta diversity. Estimates of total diversity from one million sequenced T cells were regarded as lower bounds and underestimates. Because profiling used bulk unsorted PBMCs, naive and antigen-experienced compartments could not be compared conclusively. Observed TCR beta diversity per million T cells fell roughly linearly with age, and a significant reduction was already apparent by age roughly 41. The CMV infection status of donors was not known, potentially confounding age-related changes in expanded clonotypes. The long-lived group showed more naive CD4+ T cells, fewer expanded clones and increased TCR diversity than the aged group, suggesting age selection.

Donors were a few dozen systemically healthy Caucasian individuals from Russia aged 6 to 90 years. Each donor gave about 9.7 milliliters of peripheral blood, drawn into EDTA-treated Vacutainer tubes. Ficoll-Paque density-gradient centrifugation was used to isolate PBMCs, with at least 7 million obtained per sample. Trizol reagent was used to extract total RNA from the PBMCs, yielding at least 5.5 micrograms per sample. For every donor, flow cytometry on a PBMC aliquot measured the percentage of naive CD45RAhigh/CD27high T cells. Library preparation was by 5' RACE. Instrument used: Illumina HiSeq 2500. A second PCR of about 6 to 11 cycles was performed with a sample-barcoded 5' primer and a J-beta primer mix. A template-switch 5' adaptor carrying 12 random nucleotides introduced a unique molecular identifier onto each TCR beta cDNA molecule. Each sample yielded at least 3 million CDR3-containing paired-end reads. First-strand cDNA synthesis was performed from all RNA using the Mint cDNA synthesis kit, with priming by a TRBC-specific oligonucleotide. Following uracil-DNA glycosylase treatment, all cDNA underwent a first 18-cycle PCR with the universal primers M1SS and BC2_uni_R. The published analysis was carried out like this. For normalization, 1 million high-quality reads, each with a distinct molecular identifier, were randomly selected from each sample. Reads sharing molecular identifiers were discarded rather than binned into consensus sequences. MiTCR, set to a Q25 quality threshold and the strictest error-elimination algorithm, was used for CDR3 identification, clonotype clustering and error correction. A nonparametric unseen species model with Euler transformation was used to estimate lower-bound total TCR beta diversity. The raw public reads went through TCRdb reprocessing: fastp at Q25, MiXCR clone calling, in-frame beta chains kept. Merged by CDR3 protein, the rows form single entries marked with the most common genes and DNA. The V and J calls come from TCRdb's annotation, not from the publication. This sample is represented by some 1.5 million distinct CDR3 sequences; about 28% of them were singletons. The ten largest clones add up to 6.5% to 8.5% of the sample.

The clonotype comes from a woman aged 25-40 years in good health. Sequencing was performed on blood. The rearranged chain carries TRBV5-1 and TRBJ2-6, and 8 junction bases match TRBD1. In nucleotides, the sequence is TGCGCCAGCAGCTTGGTGACAGGGGAAGGTGGGGCCAACGTCCTGACTTTC. Translated, this gives CASSLVTGEGGANVLTF.